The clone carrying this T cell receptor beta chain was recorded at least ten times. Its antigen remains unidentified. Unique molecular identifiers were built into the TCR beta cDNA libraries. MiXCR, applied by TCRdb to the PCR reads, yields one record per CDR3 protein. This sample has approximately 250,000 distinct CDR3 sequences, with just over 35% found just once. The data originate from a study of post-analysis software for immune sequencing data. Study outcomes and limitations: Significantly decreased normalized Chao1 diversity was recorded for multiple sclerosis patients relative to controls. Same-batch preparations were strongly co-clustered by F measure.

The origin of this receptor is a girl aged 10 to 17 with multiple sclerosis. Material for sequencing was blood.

The CDR3 nucleotides read TGCAGTGCTAGTCCGACTGGGAACACTGAAGCTTTCTTT. This encodes CSASPTGNTEAFF. The V gene is TRBV20-1, the J gene TRBJ1-1, with D hard to call. V shed 3 bases and J shed 1 base, with 9 bases lying between them. Germline CDR1 reads DFQATT; CDR2 reads SNEGSKA (reference sequence). This CDR3 region has 13 residues.